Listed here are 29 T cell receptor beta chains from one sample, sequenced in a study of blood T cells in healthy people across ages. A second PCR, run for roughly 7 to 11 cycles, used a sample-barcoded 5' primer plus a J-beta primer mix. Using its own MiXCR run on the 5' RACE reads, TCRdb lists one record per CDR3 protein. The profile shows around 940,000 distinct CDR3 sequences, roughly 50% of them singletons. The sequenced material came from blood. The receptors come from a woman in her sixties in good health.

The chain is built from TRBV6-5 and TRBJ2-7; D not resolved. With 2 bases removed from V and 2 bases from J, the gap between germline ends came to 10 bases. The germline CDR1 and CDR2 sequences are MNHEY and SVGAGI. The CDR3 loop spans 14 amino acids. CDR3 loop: CASSYGPGTYEQYF. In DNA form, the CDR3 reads TGTGCCAGCAGTTACGGTCCGGGCACCTACGAGCAGTACTTC.

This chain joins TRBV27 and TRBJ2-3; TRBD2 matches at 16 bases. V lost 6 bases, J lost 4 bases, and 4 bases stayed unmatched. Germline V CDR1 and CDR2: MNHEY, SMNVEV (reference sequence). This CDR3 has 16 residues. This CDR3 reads CASSLGTSGRADTQYF. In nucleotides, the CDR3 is TGTGCCAGCAGCCTCGGGACTAGCGGGAGGGCAGATACGCAGTATTTT.

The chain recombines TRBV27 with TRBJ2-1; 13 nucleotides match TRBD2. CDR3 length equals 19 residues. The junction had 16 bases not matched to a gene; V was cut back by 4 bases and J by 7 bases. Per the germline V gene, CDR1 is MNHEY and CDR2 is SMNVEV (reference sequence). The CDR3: CASSSINLVWTSGSNEQFF. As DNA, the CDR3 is TGTGCCAGCAGTTCTATTAATTTAGTTTGGACTAGCGGGAGTAATGAGCAGTTCTTC.

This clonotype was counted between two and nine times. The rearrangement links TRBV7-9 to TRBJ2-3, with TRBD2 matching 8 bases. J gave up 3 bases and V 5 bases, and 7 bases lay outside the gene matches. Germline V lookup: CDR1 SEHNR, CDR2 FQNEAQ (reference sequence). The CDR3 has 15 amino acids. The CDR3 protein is CASSEEVAGTDTQYF. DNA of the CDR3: TGTGCCAGCAGCGAGGAGGTAGCGGGGACAGATACGCAGTATTTT.

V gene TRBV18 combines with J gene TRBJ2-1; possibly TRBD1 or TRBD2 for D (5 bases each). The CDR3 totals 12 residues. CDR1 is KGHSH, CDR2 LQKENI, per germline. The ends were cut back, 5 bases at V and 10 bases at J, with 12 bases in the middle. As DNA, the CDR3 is TGTGCCAGCTCAGAGGGACGCGGAGAGCAGTTCTTC. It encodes CASSEGRGEQFF.

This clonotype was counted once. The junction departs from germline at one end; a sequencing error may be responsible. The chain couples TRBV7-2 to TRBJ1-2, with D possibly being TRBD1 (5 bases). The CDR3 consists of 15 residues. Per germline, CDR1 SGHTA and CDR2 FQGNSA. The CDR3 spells CVSSEYRFRGYGYTF. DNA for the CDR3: TGTGTCAGCAGCGAGTACAGGTTTCGGGGGTATGGCTACACCTTC.

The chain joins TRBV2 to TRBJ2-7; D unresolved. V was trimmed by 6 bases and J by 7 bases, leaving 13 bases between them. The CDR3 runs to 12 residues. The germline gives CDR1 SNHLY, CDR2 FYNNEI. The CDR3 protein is CASSSDVGEQYF. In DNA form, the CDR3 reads TGTGCCAGCAGCTCGGACGTAGGGGAGCAGTACTTC.

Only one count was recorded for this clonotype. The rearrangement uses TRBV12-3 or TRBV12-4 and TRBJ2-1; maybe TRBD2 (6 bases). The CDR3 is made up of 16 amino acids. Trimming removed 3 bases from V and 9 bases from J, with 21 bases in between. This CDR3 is CASSLGSTGALSEQFF. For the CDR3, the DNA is TGTGCCAGCAGTTTGGGGAGCACGGGAGCCTTAAGTGAGCAGTTCTTC.

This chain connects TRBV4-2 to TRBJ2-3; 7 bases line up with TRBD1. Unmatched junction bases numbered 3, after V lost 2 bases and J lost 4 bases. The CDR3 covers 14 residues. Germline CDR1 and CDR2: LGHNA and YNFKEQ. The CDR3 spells CASSQRQGPDTQYF. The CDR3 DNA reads TGTGCCAGCAGCCAAAGACAGGGCCCAGATACGCAGTATTTT.

This CDR3 reads CSARDLRELAGGKYEQYF. The CDR3 DNA reads TGCAGTGCTAGAGACCTACGAGAACTAGCGGGAGGGAAGTACGAGCAGTACTTC. V gene TRBV20-1 combines with J gene TRBJ2-4, with 13 bases aligning to TRBD2. The J call may be incorrect, as the DNA end agrees better with TRBJ2-7. CDR1 is DFQATT and CDR2 is SNEGSKA in the germline V gene (reference sequence). The CDR3 is made up of 18 amino acids.

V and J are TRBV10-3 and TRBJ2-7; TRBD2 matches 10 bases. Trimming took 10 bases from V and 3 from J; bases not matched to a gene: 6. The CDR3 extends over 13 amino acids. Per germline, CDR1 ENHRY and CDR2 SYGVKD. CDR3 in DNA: TGTGCCACCAGCGGGAGGGCCAACTACGAGCAGTACTTC. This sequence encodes CATSGRANYEQYF.

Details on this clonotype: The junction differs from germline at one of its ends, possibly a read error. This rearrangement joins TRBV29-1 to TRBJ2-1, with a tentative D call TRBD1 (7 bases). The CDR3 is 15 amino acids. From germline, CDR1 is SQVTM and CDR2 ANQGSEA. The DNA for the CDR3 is TGCAGCATTGAAGGGACAGCAAAGGGGGGCAATGAGCAGTTCTTC. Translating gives CSIEGTAKGGNEQFF.

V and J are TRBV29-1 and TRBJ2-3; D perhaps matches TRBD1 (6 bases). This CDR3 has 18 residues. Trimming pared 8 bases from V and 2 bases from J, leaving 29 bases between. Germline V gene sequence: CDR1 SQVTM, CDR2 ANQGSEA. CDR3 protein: CSLRGMTDAGVSTDTQYF. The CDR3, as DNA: TGCAGCCTTAGGGGGATGACAGATGCGGGCGTTTCCACAGATACGCAGTATTTT.

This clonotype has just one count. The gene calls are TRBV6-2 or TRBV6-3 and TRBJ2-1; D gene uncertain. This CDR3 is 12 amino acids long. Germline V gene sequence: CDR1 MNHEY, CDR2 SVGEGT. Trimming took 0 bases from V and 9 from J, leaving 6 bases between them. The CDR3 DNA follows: TGTGCCAGCAGTTACTCGGTGGCTGAGCAGTTCTTC. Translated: CASSYSVAEQFF.

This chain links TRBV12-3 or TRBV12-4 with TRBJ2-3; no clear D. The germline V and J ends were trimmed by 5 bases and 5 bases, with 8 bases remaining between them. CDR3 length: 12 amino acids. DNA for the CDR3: TGTGCCAGCAGTATTGGAAGAGATACGCAGTATTTT. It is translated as CASSIGRDTQYF.

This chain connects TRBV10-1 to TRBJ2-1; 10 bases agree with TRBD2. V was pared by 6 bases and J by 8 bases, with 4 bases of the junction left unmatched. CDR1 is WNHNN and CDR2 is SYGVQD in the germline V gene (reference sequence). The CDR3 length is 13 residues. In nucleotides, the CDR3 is TGCGCCAGCAGGTCTAGCGGGAGCTATGAGCAGTTCTTC. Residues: CASRSSGSYEQFF.

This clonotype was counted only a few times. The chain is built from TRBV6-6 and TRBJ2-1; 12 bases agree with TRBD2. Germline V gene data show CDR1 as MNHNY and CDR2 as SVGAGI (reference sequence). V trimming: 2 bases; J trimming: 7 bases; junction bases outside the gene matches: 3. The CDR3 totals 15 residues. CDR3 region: CASSYGLAGTNEQFF. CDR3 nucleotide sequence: TGTGCCAGCAGTTACGGACTAGCGGGGACGAATGAGCAGTTCTTC.

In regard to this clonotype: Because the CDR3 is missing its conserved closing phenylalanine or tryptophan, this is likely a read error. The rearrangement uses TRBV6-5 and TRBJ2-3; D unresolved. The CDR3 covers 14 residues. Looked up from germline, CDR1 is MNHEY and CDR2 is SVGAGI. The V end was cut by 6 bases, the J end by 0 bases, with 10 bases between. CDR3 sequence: CASRPPMSTDTQYS. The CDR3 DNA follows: TGTGCCAGCAGGCCCCCTATGAGCACAGATACGCAGTATTCT.

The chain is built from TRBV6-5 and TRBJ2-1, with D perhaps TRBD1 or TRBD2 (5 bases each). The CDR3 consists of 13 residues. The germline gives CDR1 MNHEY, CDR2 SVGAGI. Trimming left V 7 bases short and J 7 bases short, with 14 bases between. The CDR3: CASKPGTVNEQFF. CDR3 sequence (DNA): TGTGCCAGCAAACCAGGGACGGTGAATGAGCAGTTCTTC.

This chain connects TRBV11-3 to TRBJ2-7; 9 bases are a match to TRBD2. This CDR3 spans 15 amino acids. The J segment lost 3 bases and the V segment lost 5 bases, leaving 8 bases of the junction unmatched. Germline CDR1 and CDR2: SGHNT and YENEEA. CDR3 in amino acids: CASSHSGSGIYEQYF. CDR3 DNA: TGTGCCAGCAGCCATAGCGGGAGTGGGATCTACGAGCAGTACTTC.

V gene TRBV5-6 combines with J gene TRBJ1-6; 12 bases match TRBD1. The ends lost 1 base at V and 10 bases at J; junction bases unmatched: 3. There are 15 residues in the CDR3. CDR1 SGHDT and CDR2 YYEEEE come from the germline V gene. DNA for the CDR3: TGTGCCAGCAGCTTGTGGGACAGGGGGCGGTCACCCCTCCACTTT. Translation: CASSLWDRGRSPLHF.

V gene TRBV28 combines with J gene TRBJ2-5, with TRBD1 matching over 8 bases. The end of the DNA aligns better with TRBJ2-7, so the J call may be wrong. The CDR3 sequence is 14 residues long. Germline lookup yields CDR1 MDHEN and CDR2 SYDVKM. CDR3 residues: CASRRDRPNYEQYF. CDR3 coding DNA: TGTGCCAGCAGGAGGGACAGGCCGAACTACGAGCAGTACTTC.

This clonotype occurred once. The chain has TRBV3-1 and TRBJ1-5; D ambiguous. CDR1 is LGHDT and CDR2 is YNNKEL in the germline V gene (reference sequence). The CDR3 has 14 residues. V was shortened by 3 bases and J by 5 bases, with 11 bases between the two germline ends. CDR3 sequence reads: CASSQAVRDQPQHF. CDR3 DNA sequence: TGTGCCAGCAGCCAGGCGGTAAGAGATCAGCCCCAGCATTTT.

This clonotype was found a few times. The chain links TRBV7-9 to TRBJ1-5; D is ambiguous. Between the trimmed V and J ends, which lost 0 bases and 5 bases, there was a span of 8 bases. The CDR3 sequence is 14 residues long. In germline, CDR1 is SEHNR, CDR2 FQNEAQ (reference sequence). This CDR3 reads CASSLATRDQPQHF. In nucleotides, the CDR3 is TGTGCCAGCAGCTTAGCAACCCGGGATCAGCCCCAGCATTTT.

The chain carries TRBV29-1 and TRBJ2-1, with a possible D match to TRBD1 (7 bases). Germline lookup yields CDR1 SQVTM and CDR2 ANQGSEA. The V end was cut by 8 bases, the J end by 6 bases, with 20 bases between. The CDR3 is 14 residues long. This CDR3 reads CSTRGGTESNEQFF. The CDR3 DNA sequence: TGCAGCACCCGCGGAGGGACAGAGTCCAATGAGCAGTTCTTC.

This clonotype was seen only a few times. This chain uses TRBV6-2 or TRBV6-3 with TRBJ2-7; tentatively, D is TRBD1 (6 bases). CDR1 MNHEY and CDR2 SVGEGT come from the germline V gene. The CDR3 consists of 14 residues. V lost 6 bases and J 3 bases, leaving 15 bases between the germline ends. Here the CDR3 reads CASRRTAEGYEQYF. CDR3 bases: TGTGCCAGCAGGAGGACAGCCGAAGGCTACGAGCAGTACTTC.

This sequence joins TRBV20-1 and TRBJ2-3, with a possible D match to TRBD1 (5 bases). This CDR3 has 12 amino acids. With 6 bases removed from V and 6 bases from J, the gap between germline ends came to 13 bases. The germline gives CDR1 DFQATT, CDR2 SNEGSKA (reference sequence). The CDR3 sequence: CSADNEADTQYF. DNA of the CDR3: TGCAGTGCGGACAATGAGGCCGATACGCAGTATTTT.

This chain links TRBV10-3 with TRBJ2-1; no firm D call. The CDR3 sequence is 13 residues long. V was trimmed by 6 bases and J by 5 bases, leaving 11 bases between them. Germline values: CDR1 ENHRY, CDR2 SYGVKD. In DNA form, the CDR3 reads TGTGCCATCAGCTCCGACACAAACAATGAGCAGTTCTTC. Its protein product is CAISSDTNNEQFF.

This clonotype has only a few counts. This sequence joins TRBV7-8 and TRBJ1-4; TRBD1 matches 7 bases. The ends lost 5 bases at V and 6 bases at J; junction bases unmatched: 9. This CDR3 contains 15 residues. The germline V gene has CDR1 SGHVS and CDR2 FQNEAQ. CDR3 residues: CASSHRGPGDEKLFF. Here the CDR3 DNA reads TGTGCCAGCAGCCATAGGGGGCCCGGGGATGAAAAACTGTTTTTT.